This T cell receptor (beta chain) derives from a study of T-cell reconstitution after alpha-beta-depleted transplantation in children. This clonotype appeared many times. No antigen is known for it. The TCRbeta library was prepared with unique molecular identifiers. TCRdb re-called the PCR reads through MiXCR, storing one row per CDR3 protein. The table has under 750,000 distinct CDR3 sequences, more than 20% seen once. Overall study results and limits: T-cell counts and diversity were attributed mostly to newly produced T cells one year after transplant.

This CDR3 is 16 amino acids long. Per the germline V gene, CDR1 is SGHRS and CDR2 is YFSETQ. The V gene lost 1 base and the J gene lost 5 bases, with 18 bases spanning the gap. This TCR was sampled from a boy under three years old who had a stem cell transplant for acute myeloid leukemia, so the T cells may come from the graft donor. The chain employs TRBV5-1 and TRBJ1-2; perhaps TRBD1 as D (5 bases). The sample in question was PBMCs, mostly from graft donor cells, obtained 360 days after TCRalphabeta/CD19-depleted stem cell transplant. Here the CDR3 DNA reads TGCGCCAGCAGCTTGACCTATTCCGGGACTCCTTATGGCTACACCTTC. Translation: CASSLTYSGTPYGYTF.